This T cell receptor beta chain was found in a study of response to subunit inactivated influenza vaccine. The table lists this clonotype with many counts. Its specificity is not known. TCRdb independently ran MiXCR on the RT-PCR reads; one entry per CDR3 protein. The profile shows 550,000 to 800,000 distinct CDR3 sequences, about 15% of them singletons. CDR1 and CDR2 (germline): MDHEN, SYDVKM. V dropped 2 bases and J dropped 2; count of bases not matched to a gene: 5. This CDR3 region has 15 residues. Study-wide findings and caveats: Seasonal influenza vaccination, on each occasion, was suggested by the authors to recruit few new T cells.

The specimen comprised PBMCs from blood, sampled roughly 15 days before vaccination. This receptor was obtained from a man in his fifties or sixties who received an inactivated influenza vaccine. The gene calls are TRBV28 and TRBJ2-5, with 7 positions matching TRBD1. The CDR3 DNA follows: TGTGCCAGCAGTTTAATCGGCAGGGGGCAAGAGACCCAGTACTTC. It yields the protein CASSLIGRGQETQYF.